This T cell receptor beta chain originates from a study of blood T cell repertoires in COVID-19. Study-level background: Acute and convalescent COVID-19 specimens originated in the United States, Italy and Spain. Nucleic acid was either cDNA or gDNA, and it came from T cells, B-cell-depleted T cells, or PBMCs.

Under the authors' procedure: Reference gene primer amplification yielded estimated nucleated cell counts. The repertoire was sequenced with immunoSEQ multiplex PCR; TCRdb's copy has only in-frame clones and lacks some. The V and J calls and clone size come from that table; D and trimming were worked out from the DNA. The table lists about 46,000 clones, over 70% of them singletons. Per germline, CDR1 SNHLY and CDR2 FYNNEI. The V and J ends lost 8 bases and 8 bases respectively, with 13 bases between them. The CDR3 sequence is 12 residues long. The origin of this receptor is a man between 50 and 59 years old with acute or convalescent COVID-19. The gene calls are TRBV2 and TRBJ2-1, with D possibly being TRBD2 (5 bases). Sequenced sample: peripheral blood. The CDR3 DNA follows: TGTGCCAGCTGGTTAGAGGGTTATGAGCAGTTCTTC. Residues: CASWLEGYEQFF.